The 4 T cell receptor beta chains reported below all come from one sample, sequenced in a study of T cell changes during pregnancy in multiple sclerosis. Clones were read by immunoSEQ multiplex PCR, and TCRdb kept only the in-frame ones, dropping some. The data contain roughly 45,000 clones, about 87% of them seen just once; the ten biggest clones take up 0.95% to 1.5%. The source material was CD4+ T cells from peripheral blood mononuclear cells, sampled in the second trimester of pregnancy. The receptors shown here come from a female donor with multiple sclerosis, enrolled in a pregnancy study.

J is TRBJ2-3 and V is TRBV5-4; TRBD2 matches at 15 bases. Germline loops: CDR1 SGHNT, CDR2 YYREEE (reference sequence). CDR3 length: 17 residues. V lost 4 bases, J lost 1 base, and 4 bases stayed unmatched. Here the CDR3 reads CASSRTSGRGGTDTQYF. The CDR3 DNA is TGTGCCAGCAGCCGGACTAGCGGGAGGGGCGGCACAGATACGCAGTATTTT.

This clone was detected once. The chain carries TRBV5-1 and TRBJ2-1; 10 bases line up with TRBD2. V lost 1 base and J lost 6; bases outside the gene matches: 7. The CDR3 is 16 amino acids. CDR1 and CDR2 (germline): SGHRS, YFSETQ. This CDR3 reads CASSLRNSGRSNEQFF. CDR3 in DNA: TGCGCCAGCAGCTTGCGGAATAGCGGGAGGTCCAATGAGCAGTTCTTC.

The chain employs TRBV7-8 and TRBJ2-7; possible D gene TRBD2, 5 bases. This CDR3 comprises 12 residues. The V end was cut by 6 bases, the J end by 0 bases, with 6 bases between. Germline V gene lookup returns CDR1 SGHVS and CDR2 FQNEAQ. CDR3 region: CASSTSSYEQYF. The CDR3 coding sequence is TGTGCCAGCAGTACTAGCTCCTACGAGCAGTACTTC.

The CDR3 DNA reads TGTGCCAGCAGTTCAAGGACAGGGGCGAGTTACGAGCAGTACTTC. Its translation is CASSSRTGASYEQYF. V gene TRBV28 combines with J gene TRBJ2-7; TRBD1 agrees at 9 bases. Germline V gives CDR1 MDHEN, CDR2 SYDVKM. The junction had 8 bases not matched to a gene; V was cut back by 4 bases and J by 4 bases. The CDR3 runs to 15 residues.